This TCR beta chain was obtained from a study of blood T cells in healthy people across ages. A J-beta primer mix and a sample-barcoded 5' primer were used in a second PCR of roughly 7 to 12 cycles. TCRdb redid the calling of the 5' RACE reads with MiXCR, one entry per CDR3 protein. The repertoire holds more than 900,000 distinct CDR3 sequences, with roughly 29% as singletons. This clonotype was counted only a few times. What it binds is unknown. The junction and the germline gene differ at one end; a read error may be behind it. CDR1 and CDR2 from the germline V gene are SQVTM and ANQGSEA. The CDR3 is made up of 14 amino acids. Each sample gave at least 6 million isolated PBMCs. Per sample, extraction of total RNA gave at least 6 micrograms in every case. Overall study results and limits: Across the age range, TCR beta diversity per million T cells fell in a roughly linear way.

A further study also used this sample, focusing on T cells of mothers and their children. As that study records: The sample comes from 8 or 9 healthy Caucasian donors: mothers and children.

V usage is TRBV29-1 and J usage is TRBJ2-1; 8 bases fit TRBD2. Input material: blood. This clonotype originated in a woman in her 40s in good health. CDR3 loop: CSVDRGGLYKEQFF. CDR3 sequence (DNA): TGCAGCGTTGACCGGGGGGGCTTGTACAAGGAGCAGTTCTTC.